The rows below give T cell receptor beta chains drawn from one sample of a study of blood T cell repertoires in COVID-19. Sequencing was performed with immunoSEQ multiplex PCR; in TCRdb, only in-frame clones are kept and a portion is missing. The sample shows approximately 360,000 clones, under 85% of them seen only once. Sequenced material: PBMCs or T cells enriched from blood (not recorded which). The receptor source for this set is a woman between 50 and 59 years old who had recovered from COVID-19. The CDR3 runs from the conserved cysteine through the conserved F or W. The D gene is left open where the match is weak. Expanded clones are given a class, and other clones once, few, many or no size at all.

D gene	J gene	V gene	clone size	CDR3 protein
NA	TRBJ2-2	TRBV9	once	CASSVTGDTGELFF
TRBD1	TRBJ1-1	TRBV25-1	NA	CASSETGTGYTEAFF
TRBD1	TRBJ1-1	TRBV19	NA	CASRDRVDTEAFF
NA	TRBJ1-2	TRBV5-1	NA	CASSLVGAGQANYGYTF
NA	TRBJ2-1	TRBV24-1	NA	CATQGSSREQFF
NA	TRBJ1-2	TRBV7-2	NA	CASSLVTTQGYTF
NA	TRBJ1-2	TRBV5-1	NA	CASSSDSPGYGYTF
NA	TRBJ1-2	TRBV7-8	NA	CASSPGVSGYTF
TRBD1	TRBJ1-1	TRBV7-2	few	CASKNTGTGGMNTEAFF
NA	TRBJ1-1	TRBV5-1	NA	CASSLWQGNTEAFF
TRBD1	TRBJ2-7	TRBV30	NA	CAWRGQRYEQYF
NA	TRBJ1-2	TRBV2	NA	CASSAQQRYGYTF
TRBD2	TRBJ2-7	TRBV7-2	NA	CASSPRLAGVSHEQYF
NA	TRBJ2-5	TRBV5-1	NA	CASSPQGTQETQYF
NA	TRBJ2-2	TRBV20-1	NA	CSASFRGQGTGELFF
TRBD1	TRBJ2-1	TRBV7-9	NA	CASSDTGTGSNEQFF
TRBD1	TRBJ1-2	TRBV2	once	CASSEGAQGEYGYTF
TRBD1	TRBJ2-7	TRBV6-1	NA	CASSEGQGRTYEQYF
NA	TRBJ1-6	TRBV7-9	NA	CASSFDPKGNSPLHF
TRBD1	TRBJ1-5	TRBV28	NA	CASSPGGWNQPQHF
TRBD2	TRBJ2-1	TRBV6-6	NA	CASSPERGGGPGNEQFF
TRBD1	TRBJ2-3	TRBV11-2	once	CASSLGDRGPGRTDTQYF
NA	TRBJ1-1	TRBV7-9	NA	CASSLNSEAFF
NA	TRBJ1-1	TRBV5-3	NA	CARSVGGIQPAFF
NA	TRBJ1-2	TRBV29-1	NA	CSVESGVYGYTF